This TCR beta chain was recorded in a study of cytomegalovirus exposure and HLA in healthy donors. PCR amplification relied on 60 Vbeta primers (plus 13 Jbeta primers). Sequencing used immunoSEQ multiplex PCR; TCRdb keeps in-frame clones, though not all of them. The sample has roughly 110,000 clones; 65% to 75% are singletons. This CDR3 has 15 residues. The germline CDR1 and CDR2 sequences are MGHRA and YSYEKL. After removal of 3 bases from V and 3 bases from J, the junction contained 7 bases not matched to a gene. Specimen: PBMCs. V usage is TRBV4-1 and J usage is TRBJ2-7; 8 bases agree with TRBD1. The source of this sequence is a man aged 25 to 40 in good health and CMV-seropositive. CDR3 in DNA: TGCGCCAGCAGCCACCCCCCGACAGGGGACTACGAGCAGTACTTC. Protein product: CASSHPPTGDYEQYF.